The rows below give T cell receptor beta chains drawn from one sample of a study of T cell repertoires in cytomegalovirus infection. MiXCR, run by TCRdb on the reads, gives a single entry per CDR3 protein. Of around 900,000 distinct CDR3 sequences in the sample, approximately 31% were seen once. These TCRs' antigens remain unknown. The material was cultured CD8+ T cells from PBMCs, obtained from culture after CMV antigen stimulation. Receptor source: a human donor in good health (CMV status not recorded). Some clones in this sample may be carry-over from other donors' samples. CDR3s include the opening cysteine and the closing phenylalanine or tryptophan. The D gene is left open where the match is weak. A clone size is listed for some rows: how often the clone was seen (once, few, many), or a class if it is expanded.

>few|TRBJ2-1|TRBV4-1|TRBD1
CASSPHRTGDNEQFF
TGCGCCAGCAGCCCCCACCGGACAGGGGACAATGAGCAGTTCTTC
>many|TRBJ1-4|TRBV7-2|-
CASSSRVMTNEKLFF
TGTGCCAGCAGCTCCCGAGTGATGACTAATGAAAAACTGTTTTTT
>few|TRBJ1-2|TRBV7-9|-
CASSKHEGYTF
TGTGCCAGCAGCAAGCACGAAGGCTACACCTTC
>few|TRBJ2-2|TRBV7-9|-
CASSPRSNTGELFF
TGTGCCAGCAGCCCCAGATCGAACACCGGGGAGCTGTTTTTT
>-|TRBJ1-4|TRBV25-1|TRBD1
CASRETGGGEKLFF
TGTGCCAGCAGGGAGACAGGGGGCGGCGAAAAACTGTTTTTT
>-|TRBJ2-2|TRBV4-1|-
CASSQDDGRAVGELFF
TGTGCCAGCAGCCAAGATGACGGCAGGGCTGTCGGGGAGCTGTTTTTT
>few|TRBJ2-1|TRBV12-3/TRBV12-4|TRBD1
CASKTQGADYNEQFF
TGTGCCAGCAAGACACAGGGGGCTGACTACAATGAGCAGTTCTTC
>-|TRBJ2-7|TRBV14|-
CASSQPGAYEQYF
TGTGCCAGCAGCCAACCAGGGGCCTACGAGCAGTACTTC
>-|TRBJ1-5|TRBV27|TRBD1
CASREGTGDSNQPQHF
TGTGCCAGCAGGGAGGGGACAGGGGACAGCAATCAGCCCCAGCATTTT
>-|TRBJ1-3|TRBV6-5|TRBD1
CASSYDETGGGGNTIYF
TGTGCCAGCAGTTACGACGAGACAGGGGGCGGAGGAAACACCATATATTTT
>-|TRBJ2-1|TRBV13|-
CAFGPVDNEQFF
TGTGCCTTCGGGCCGGTGGACAATGAGCAGTTCTTC
>-|TRBJ2-4|TRBV2|-
CASSESRGLAKNIQYF
TGTGCCAGCAGTGAATCTCGGGGCCTAGCCAAAAACATTCAGTACTTC
>-|TRBJ2-3|TRBV7-7|TRBD2
CASSHGLAVTDTRYF
TGTGCCAGCAGCCACGGACTAGCGGTCACAGATACGCGGTATTTT
>few|TRBJ2-3|TRBV10-3|-
CAISNPGLDTQYF
TGTGCCATCAGTAATCCGGGACTAGATACGCAGTATTTT
>many|TRBJ1-5|TRBV6-1|-
CASRDLLGNQPQHF
TGTGCCAGCAGGGACCTCTTAGGCAATCAGCCCCAGCATTTT
>-|TRBJ1-3|TRBV2|-
CASSDRASGNTIYF
TGTGCCAGCAGTGACCGCGCCTCTGGAAACACCATATATTTT
>few|TRBJ1-2|TRBV28|-
CASNFGGNYGYTF
TGTGCCAGCAACTTTGGGGGCAACTATGGCTACACCTTC
>few|TRBJ2-5|TRBV4-3|TRBD2
CASSHRGGSQETQYF
TGCGCCAGCAGCCATCGGGGGGGGAGTCAAGAGACCCAGTACTTC
>-|TRBJ2-1|TRBV24-1|-
CATSDLGPRNEQFF
TGTGCCACCAGTGACCTGGGGCCCCGTAATGAGCAGTTCTTC
>-|TRBJ1-1|TRBV5-1|TRBD1
CASSLLPGQGNTEAFF
TGCGCCAGCAGCTTGTTACCGGGACAGGGGAACACTGAAGCTTTCTTT
>few|TRBJ1-1|TRBV5-6|-
CASSSPGLMGTEAFF
TGTGCCAGCAGCTCCCCCGGGCTCATGGGCACTGAAGCTTTCTTT
>few|TRBJ1-1|TRBV20-1|-
CSASLGGDTEAFF
TGCAGTGCCAGCCTTGGGGGGGACACTGAAGCTTTCTTT
>-|TRBJ2-1|TRBV24-1|TRBD2
CATNSGTSPHNEQFF
TGTGCCACCAATTCCGGGACTAGTCCCCACAATGAGCAGTTCTTC
>few|TRBJ2-2|TRBV5-5|-
CASSLEGTDSGELFF
TGTGCCAGCAGCTTGGAGGGAACGGATTCGGGGGAGCTGTTTTTT
>few|TRBJ2-5|TRBV12-3/TRBV12-4|-
CASSFIIRETQYF
TGTGCCAGCAGTTTTATTATCAGAGAGACCCAGTACTTC
>-|TRBJ2-5|TRBV6-8|TRBD1
CASKPGTGGETQYF
TGTGCCAGCAAACCCGGGACAGGGGGCGAGACCCAGTACTTC
>few|TRBJ2-7|TRBV12-3/TRBV12-4|-
CASTEAGYEQYF
TGTGCCAGCACCGAGGCGGGCTACGAGCAGTACTTC
>-|TRBJ1-6|TRBV27|-
CASSLSKGSYSPLHF
TGTGCCAGCAGTTTAAGCAAGGGGTCATATTCACCCCTCCACTTT
>few|TRBJ1-1|TRBV7-8|-
CASSLLGTSNTEAFF
TGTGCCAGCAGCTTACTAGGGACTTCGAACACTGAAGCTTTCTTT
>-|TRBJ2-2|TRBV19|-
CAIPGTPGTGELFF
TGTGCCATCCCCGGGACACCGGGAACCGGGGAGCTGTTTTTT
>-|TRBJ1-4|TRBV12-3/TRBV12-4|TRBD1
CASRGDRGAEGEKLFF
TGTGCCAGCAGAGGGGACAGGGGCGCGGAGGGAGAAAAACTGTTTTTT
>few|TRBJ2-3|TRBV5-5|-
CASSLGRGSLTDTQYF
TGTGCCAGCAGCTTGGGTAGAGGGAGCCTCACAGATACGCAGTATTTT
>few|TRBJ2-2|TRBV19|TRBD2
CASSIGLAGALTNTGELFF
TGTGCCAGTAGTATAGGACTAGCGGGGGCCCTCACGAACACCGGGGAGCTGTTTTTT
>-|TRBJ1-5|TRBV6-2/TRBV6-3|TRBD1
CASSLTRLRRQGTNQPQHF
TGTGCCAGCAGTTTGACTCGGTTACGGCGACAGGGCACCAATCAGCCCCAGCATTTT
>-|TRBJ1-2|TRBV5-4|-
CASSLTGPHGYTF
TGTGCCAGCAGCTTAACCGGGCCGCATGGCTACACCTTC
>many|TRBJ1-1|TRBV7-2|TRBD1
CASSSHRGITEAFF
TGTGCCAGCAGCTCGCACAGGGGAATCACTGAAGCTTTCTTT
>-|TRBJ1-6|TRBV6-1|-
CASTHRRDKDNSPLHF
TGTGCCAGCACCCATAGAAGGGACAAGGATAATTCACCCCTCCACTTT
>-|TRBJ2-7|TRBV10-3|-
CAIKRETSYEQYF
TGTGCCATCAAAAGGGAAACCTCCTACGAGCAGTACTTC
>-|TRBJ2-3|TRBV12-3/TRBV12-4|-
CASSSDGVRVADTQYF
TGTGCCAGCAGTTCGGACGGTGTAAGGGTAGCAGATACGCAGTATTTT
>-|TRBJ2-7|TRBV7-6|-
CASSLDWTDEQYF
TGTGCCAGCAGCTTAGATTGGACGGACGAGCAGTACTTC
>-|TRBJ2-1|TRBV10-3|-
CAISATYNEQFF
TGTGCCATCAGTGCTACATACAATGAGCAGTTCTTC
>many|TRBJ1-5|TRBV11-2|TRBD1
CASSLGQGRWQPQHF
TGTGCCAGCAGCCTAGGACAGGGGAGGTGGCAGCCCCAGCATTTT
>-|TRBJ1-1|TRBV5-8|TRBD1
CASSPGQWVPTEAFF
TGTGCCAGCAGCCCGGGACAGTGGGTTCCCACTGAAGCTTTCTTT
>-|TRBJ1-3|TRBV7-3|-
CASSRLRGASGNTIYF
TGTGCCAGCAGCCGCTTAAGGGGGGCTTCTGGAAACACCATATATTTT
>-|TRBJ1-1|TRBV4-1|TRBD1
CASSRGQDDTEAFF
TGCGCCAGCAGCCGGGGACAGGACGACACTGAAGCTTTCTTT
>-|TRBJ1-2|TRBV6-5|-
CASSYSGDLYGYTF
TGTGCCAGCAGTTACTCTGGGGACCTCTATGGCTACACCTTC
>few|TRBJ2-5|TRBV7-9|-
CASSLVDAGRGETQYF
TGTGCCAGCAGCTTAGTGGACGCCGGACGTGGAGAGACCCAGTACTTC
>once|TRBJ2-2|TRBV6-1|TRBD2
CASSWGLAGDTGELFF
TGTGCCAGCAGTTGGGGACTAGCGGGGGACACCGGGGAGCTGTTTTTT
>many|TRBJ1-1|TRBV7-8|-
CASSLAAGDSNTEAFF
TGTGCCAGCAGCTTAGCCGCAGGGGACTCGAACACTGAAGCTTTCTTT
>few|TRBJ1-2|TRBV7-9|-
CASSLGGGKYGYTF
TGTGCCAGCAGCTTAGGCGGAGGGAAATATGGCTACACCTTC
>many|TRBJ2-3|TRBV6-2/TRBV6-3|-
CASSYSDYTDTQYF
TGTGCCAGCAGTTACTCGGACTACACAGATACGCAGTATTTT
>many|TRBJ1-1|TRBV6-2/TRBV6-3|TRBD1
CASSYRTGGNTEAFF
TGTGCCAGCAGTTACCGGACAGGGGGGAACACTGAAGCTTTCTTT
>once|TRBJ2-1|TRBV4-2|TRBD2
CANSQGYGGAVNNEQFF
TGTGCCAACAGCCAAGGCTACGGGGGGGCCGTTAACAATGAGCAGTTCTTC
>many|TRBJ1-5|TRBV12-3/TRBV12-4|TRBD1
CASSAWTGNQPQHF
TGTGCCAGCAGCGCCTGGACAGGGAATCAGCCCCAGCATTTT
>few|TRBJ2-1|TRBV7-6|-
CASSRTGSKEQFF
TGTGCCAGCAGTCGTACCGGGAGCAAGGAGCAGTTCTTC
>few|TRBJ2-3|TRBV20-1|-
CSAPTGSGGNTQYF
TGCAGTGCGCCGACAGGGTCGGGAGGGAATACGCAGTATTTT
>few|TRBJ1-2|TRBV7-6|TRBD1
CASRQHRGRLGGYTF
TGTGCCAGCAGGCAACACAGGGGTAGATTGGGTGGCTACACCTTC